These 30 T cell receptor beta chains were sequenced from one sample in a study of immune characterization of retroperitoneal liposarcoma. MiXCR, run by TCRdb on the PCR reads, gives a single entry per CDR3 protein. The table records about 10,000 distinct CDR3 sequences, approximately 24% of them present only once. Material: blood. These TCRs come from a male donor with retroperitoneal liposarcoma.

This clonotype was seen ten or more times. V gene TRBV27 combines with J gene TRBJ2-3; 8 bases are shared with TRBD2. Germline V lookup: CDR1 MNHEY, CDR2 SMNVEV (reference sequence). Unmatched junction bases numbered 4, after V lost 2 bases and J lost 0 bases. This CDR3 has 16 residues. The CDR3, as DNA: TGTGCCAGCAGTTTAAGGCGGGGGGCTAGCACAGATACGCAGTATTTT. It codes for CASSLRRGASTDTQYF.

This chain connects TRBV5-1 to TRBJ1-1; TRBD1 matches at 8 bases. CDR3 length: 16 amino acids. Germline-derived CDR1 and CDR2 are SGHRS and YFSETQ. V lost 4 bases, J lost 0 bases, and 8 bases stayed unmatched. CDR3 nucleotide sequence: TGCGCCAGCAGCAGGCATGGACAGGGTTTGAACACTGAAGCTTTCTTT. This sequence encodes CASSRHGQGLNTEAFF.

This clonotype was detected only a few times. The chain carries TRBV6-1 and TRBJ2-7; no clear D gene. V lost 3 bases and J lost 7, with 13 bases in between. Germline CDR1 and CDR2: MNHNS and SASEGT. The CDR3 has 13 amino acids. Here the CDR3 reads CASSDNGYNEQYF. CDR3 DNA: TGTGCCAGCAGTGACAACGGGTACAATGAGCAGTACTTC.

In its sample, this clonotype is medium-sized. The chain links TRBV6-1 to TRBJ2-1; D remains unclear. With 2 bases removed from V and 13 bases from J, the gap between germline ends came to 18 bases. This CDR3 has 14 amino acids. From germline, CDR1 is MNHNS and CDR2 SASEGT. CDR3 in DNA: TGTGCCAGCAGTGAATCGACCTACCAAGAGACCCAGTTCTTC. It translates to CASSESTYQETQFF.

The chain links TRBV28 to TRBJ2-1, with D possibly being TRBD2 (5 bases). The J call may not be correct, given that the DNA end is closer to TRBJ2-7. This CDR3 comprises 16 residues. Germline-derived CDR1 and CDR2 are MDHEN and SYDVKM. Here the CDR3 DNA reads TGTGCCAGCAGTTCCCCTGGGCCCGTTGGAAGCGGCGAGCAGTACTTC. Translating gives CASSSPGPVGSGEQYF.

This clonotype occurred a few times. This chain connects TRBV27 to TRBJ2-1; D not certain. TRBJ2-7 explains the end of the DNA better; the J call may be wrong. From germline, CDR1 is MNHEY and CDR2 SMNVEV (reference sequence). The CDR3 length is 14 residues. The CDR3 DNA reads as TGTGCCAGCAGTTTAAGCCCCTTGGTCGGCGAGCAGTACGTC. It yields the protein CASSLSPLVGEQYV.

This clonotype was counted at least ten times. The missing conserved phenylalanine or tryptophan at the end of this CDR3 makes a read error likely. This chain uses TRBV6-4 with TRBJ2-1; D is unresolved. The J call may be mistaken, given a closer DNA end match to TRBJ2-7. This CDR3 comprises 10 residues. Per the germline V gene, CDR1 is MRHNA and CDR2 is SNTAGT. Here the CDR3 DNA reads TGTGCCAGCATCTGCGACGGGCAGTACGTC. Translating gives CASICDGQYV.

This clonotype was recorded many times. V gene TRBV5-1 combines with J gene TRBJ2-3; 9 bases are a match to TRBD1. J gave up 1 base and V 4 bases, and 1 base lay outside the gene matches. Germline CDR1 reads SGHRS; CDR2 reads YFSETQ. This CDR3 is 14 amino acids long. The CDR3 bases are TGCGCCAGCAGCCGGGACAGGGGCACAGATACGCAGTATTTT. This gives the protein CASSRDRGTDTQYF.

This clonotype rates as medium-sized. The chain links TRBV6-1 to TRBJ1-6; 7 bases align to TRBD1. Per the germline V gene, CDR1 is MNHNS and CDR2 is SASEGT. Trimming at V came to 2 bases and at J to 7 bases, leaving 8 bases not matched to a gene. The CDR3 length is 16 residues. CDR3 sequence: CASSEKVGTVNSPLHF. CDR3 nucleotide sequence: TGTGCCAGCAGTGAAAAGGTTGGGACAGTCAATTCACCCCTCCACTTT.

In this sample, this clonotype turned up many times. The CDR3 spells CASSSTLAGGRRETQYF. The CDR3 DNA reads as TGTGCCAGCAGTTCCACCCTGGCGGGAGGGCGACGAGAGACCCAGTACTTC. The chain recombines TRBV6-1 with TRBJ2-5; TRBD2 aligns across 9 bases. J gave up 4 bases and V 5 bases, and 14 bases lay outside the gene matches. CDR1 MNHNS and CDR2 SASEGT come from the germline V gene. There are 17 residues in the CDR3.

This clonotype was observed a few times. V and J are TRBV27 and TRBJ2-3; D gene unclear. This CDR3 region has 13 residues. Germline lookup yields CDR1 MNHEY and CDR2 SMNVEV (reference sequence). The V gene lost 4 bases and the J gene lost 6 bases, with 11 bases spanning the gap. CDR3 amino acids: CASSSPFWDTQYF. Here the CDR3 DNA reads TGTGCCAGCAGTTCTCCCTTTTGGGATACGCAGTATTTT.

The table lists this clonotype with a few counts. The CDR3 region is CASSRRTSGTYNEQFF. The CDR3 region has the DNA TGTGCCAGCAGCCGACGGACTAGCGGCACTTACAATGAGCAGTTCTTC. This sequence joins TRBV11-3 and TRBJ2-1; TRBD2 aligns across 10 bases. The V gene's germline CDR1 is SGHNT and CDR2 YENEEA. The V gene end was trimmed by 5 bases and the J gene end by 4 bases; junction bases not matched to a gene: 8. This CDR3 spans 16 amino acids.

This clonotype is large within its sample. V gene TRBV6-1 combines with J gene TRBJ2-3; D is unclear. The CDR3 has 15 residues. The germline CDR1 and CDR2 sequences are MNHNS and SASEGT. V gave up 6 bases and J gave up 4 bases, with 17 bases separating them. The CDR3 DNA is TGTGCCAGCAGCCCCGGCCTGCTCGGCCCAGATACGCAGTATTTT. Encoded protein: CASSPGLLGPDTQYF.

This clonotype was recorded at least ten times. The V call is TRBV27, the J call TRBJ2-1; no firm D call. The CDR3 is made up of 11 amino acids. Germline V CDR1 and CDR2: MNHEY, SMNVEV (reference sequence). Between the trimmed V and J ends, which lost 9 bases and 4 bases, there was a span of 7 bases. The CDR3 region has the DNA TGTGCCAGTTCCGGATACAATGAGCAGTTCTTC. It encodes CASSGYNEQFF.

This clonotype was observed a handful of times. The rearrangement links TRBV6-1 to TRBJ1-2, with 8 bases that match TRBD1. Germline CDR1 and CDR2: MNHNS and SASEGT. J was trimmed by 10 bases and V by 0 bases; bases with no gene match: 4. The CDR3 spans 13 residues. The CDR3 protein is CASSEADREAYTF. CDR3 sequence (DNA): TGTGCCAGCAGTGAAGCGGACAGGGAAGCCTACACCTTC.

The chain combines TRBV3-1 with TRBJ1-6; TRBD1 aligns across 9 bases. J gave up 9 bases and V 1 base, and 4 bases lay outside the gene matches. Germline V CDR1 and CDR2: LGHDT, YNNKEL (reference sequence). The CDR3 runs 15 residues. The CDR3 bases are TGTGCCAGCAGCCAAGGACAGGGGGTTTTTTCACCCCTCCACTTT. It yields the protein CASSQGQGVFSPLHF. The entire variable domain, with the rest obtained from reference TRBV3-1 and TRBJ1-6, is as follows: DTAVSQTPKYLVTQMGNDKSIKCEQNLGHDTMYWYKQDSKKFLKIMFSYNNKELIINETVPNRFSPKSPDKAHLNLHINSLELGDSAVYFCASSQGQGVFSPLHFGNGTRLTVT.

This clonotype was seen ten or more times. The CDR3 DNA is TGTGCCAGCAGCCCGCACGGAGGTGGAAACACCATATATTTT. It is translated as CASSPHGGGNTIYF. The chain is built from TRBV12-3 or TRBV12-4 and TRBJ1-3; D uncertain. The length of the CDR3 is 14 residues. The V end lost 6 bases, the J end lost 3 bases, and 12 bases lay between the germline ends.

This clonotype was seen at least ten times. This rearrangement joins TRBV6-1 to TRBJ1-5; D possibly corresponds to TRBD1 (6 bases). Germline loops: CDR1 MNHNS, CDR2 SASEGT. This CDR3 region has 14 residues. V was cut by 6 bases and J by 2 bases, with 11 bases left in between. CDR3 sequence (DNA): TGTGCCAGCAGCCGGGACAACCGCAATCAGCCCCAGCATTTT. This sequence encodes CASSRDNRNQPQHF.

This clonotype was counted ten times or more. V is TRBV6-1 and J is TRBJ1-2; TRBD1 might be the D (5 bases). CDR1 MNHNS and CDR2 SASEGT come from the germline V gene. The CDR3 runs to 13 residues. The ends were cut back, 1 base at V and 3 bases at J, with 6 bases in the middle. CDR3 amino acids: CASSEGTYYGYTF. Written as DNA, the CDR3 is TGTGCCAGCAGTGAAGGGACATACTATGGCTACACCTTC.

This clonotype was counted many times. The rearrangement links TRBV6-4 to TRBJ1-1, with 9 bases lining up with TRBD1. The J segment lost 2 bases and the V segment lost 6 bases, leaving 4 bases of the junction unmatched. The CDR3 has 14 amino acids. The germline V gene has CDR1 MRHNA and CDR2 SNTAGT. This CDR3 is CASRQGAFNTEAFF. The CDR3 DNA reads TGTGCCAGCAGACAGGGGGCCTTTAACACTGAAGCTTTCTTT.

This clonotype was counted at least ten times. This sequence joins TRBV10-3 and TRBJ1-2, with 8 nucleotides matching TRBD1. Trimming took 10 bases from V and 2 from J; bases not matched to a gene: 9. Germline loops: CDR1 ENHRY, CDR2 SYGVKD. The CDR3 has 14 amino acids. Here the CDR3 reads CATTDRDRNYGYTF. CDR3 in DNA: TGTGCCACCACCGACCGGGACAGGAACTATGGCTACACCTTC.

The rearrangement joins TRBV12-3 or TRBV12-4 to TRBJ1-2, with 7 bases matching TRBD1. The CDR3 length is 15 residues. V was pared by 0 bases and J by 4 bases, with 5 bases of the junction left unmatched. CDR3 bases: TGTGCCAGCAGTTTAGCGAGGGGACAGAGCTATGGCTACACCTTC. Translating gives CASSLARGQSYGYTF.

The chain joins TRBV6-1 to TRBJ1-2, with D uncertain. V gave up 5 bases and J gave up 0 bases, with 13 bases separating them. The CDR3 contains 15 residues. Per the germline V gene, CDR1 is MNHNS and CDR2 is SASEGT. The CDR3 region has the DNA TGTGCCAGCAGTCCCCGGAGAGAGGCTAACTATGGCTACACCTTC. Protein product: CASSPRREANYGYTF.

This chain joins TRBV12-3 or TRBV12-4 and TRBJ2-5, with D possibly being TRBD1 or TRBD2 (6 bases each). Between the trimmed V and J ends, which lost 8 bases and 2 bases, there was a span of 12 bases. CDR3 length equals 13 residues. The CDR3 coding sequence is TGTGCCAGCCCCGGGGGCCAGCAAGAGACCCAGTACTTC. It codes for CASPGGQQETQYF.

The chain has TRBV4-3 and TRBJ1-1, with D tentatively TRBD1 (6 bases). Germline CDR1 reads LGHNA; CDR2 reads YSLEER. Trimming took off 2 bases at V and 5 bases at J, with 12 bases between the two ends. The CDR3 runs to 14 residues. The CDR3: CASSQLGARTEAFF. CDR3 coding DNA: TGCGCCAGCAGCCAACTGGGGGCGAGGACTGAAGCTTTCTTT.

The DNA of the CDR3 is TGTGCCACCCAACCCTCTCCGGGACAGGACGCTACAGATACGCAGTATTTT. This translates into CATQPSPGQDATDTQYF. The V call is TRBV10-3, the J call TRBJ2-3, with 8 bases lining up with TRBD1. V shed 10 bases and J 3 bases; nucleotides not matched to a gene: 18. Germline lookup yields CDR1 ENHRY and CDR2 SYGVKD. CDR3 length: 17 residues.

This clonotype was detected many times. This sequence joins TRBV7-2 and TRBJ2-5; D may match TRBD1 or TRBD2 (5 bases each). V was shortened by 9 bases and J by 11 bases, with 19 bases between the two germline ends. This CDR3 is built from 12 residues. From germline, CDR1 is SGHTA and CDR2 FQGNSA. Here the CDR3 reads CASRGGEYEQYF. Here the CDR3 DNA reads TGTGCCAGTAGGGGTGGGGAGTATGAGCAGTACTTC.

This clonotype was recorded at least ten times. V is TRBV6-1 and J is TRBJ2-1; perhaps TRBD1 as D (6 bases). The V end lost 2 bases, the J end lost 3 bases, and 11 bases lay between the germline ends. The CDR3 runs 15 residues. Germline V CDR1 and CDR2: MNHNS, SASEGT. In DNA form, the CDR3 reads TGTGCCAGCAGTGAATTTAAAGGGGGCTACAATGAGCAGTTCTTC. Residues: CASSEFKGGYNEQFF.

By its share, this clonotype is medium-sized. The J gene is TRBJ2-3, the V gene TRBV6-1; D ambiguous. The length of the CDR3 is 12 residues. CDR1 MNHNS and CDR2 SASEGT come from the germline V gene. The V end was cut by 5 bases, the J end by 4 bases, with 7 bases between. This CDR3 is CASSTRSDTQYF. The CDR3 nucleotides are TGTGCCAGCAGTACGAGGTCAGATACGCAGTATTTT.

This clonotype has a count of ten or more. V gene TRBV27 combines with J gene TRBJ1-2; 7 bases line up with TRBD1. Unmatched junction bases numbered 8, after V lost 3 bases and J lost 7 bases. This CDR3 spans 14 amino acids. CDR1 and CDR2 from the germline V gene are MNHEY and SMNVEV (reference sequence). CDR3 amino acids: CASSLSPGGGGYTF. In nucleotides, the CDR3 is TGTGCCAGCAGTTTGTCGCCAGGGGGAGGTGGCTACACCTTC.